This T cell receptor beta chain was captured in a study of control samples from healthy donors and cancer patients. This clone was recorded a few times. Here immunoSEQ multiplex PCR was the method, and the copy in TCRdb shows in-frame clones only, minus some. The sample yields over 120,000 clones, approximately 91% seen once. Germline V gene data show CDR1 as SGHAT and CDR2 as FQDESV (reference sequence). V was trimmed by 4 bases and J by 3 bases, leaving 9 bases between them. The length of the CDR3 is 14 residues. The sequenced sample consisted of blood. This chain joins TRBV11-1 and TRBJ2-2, with D possibly matching TRBD1 (5 bases). The TCR sequence derives from a man between 25 and 39 years old in good health. The CDR3 loop reads CASSSGIDTGELFF. CDR3 nucleotide sequence: TGTGCCAGCAGCTCAGGGATTGACACCGGGGAGCTGTTTTTT.